The 13 T cell receptor beta chains presented below share a single source sample, sequenced in a study of early T cells in non-severe SARS-CoV-2 infection. TCRdb re-called the 5' RACE reads with MiXCR, one entry per CDR3 protein. Among tens of thousands of distinct CDR3 sequences listed, less than 7.5% were seen once. This material consisted of whole blood, taken at baseline. These receptors came from an adult who was a healthcare worker with PCR-confirmed SARS-CoV-2 infection or an uninfected control (not recorded which).

The rearrangement uses TRBV6-5 and TRBJ2-1; D is unresolved. From germline, CDR1 is MNHEY and CDR2 SVGAGI. The CDR3 is made up of 16 amino acids. V was shortened by 2 bases and J by 3 bases, with 14 bases between the two germline ends. In DNA, the CDR3 is TGTGCCAGCAGTTACCAGGCAAACGATAACTACAATGAGCAGTTCTTC. This codes for CASSYQANDNYNEQFF.

J is TRBJ1-6 and V is TRBV9; the D is unclear. CDR3 size: 13 residues. Germline V gene lookup returns CDR1 SGDLS and CDR2 YYNGEE. The ends were cut back, 4 bases at V and 7 bases at J, with 9 bases in the middle. The CDR3 is CASSPQANSPLHF. CDR3 DNA sequence: TGTGCCAGCAGCCCCCAAGCGAATTCACCCCTCCACTTT.

This clonotype was counted many times. The rearrangement joins TRBV11-3 to TRBJ2-5; TRBD2 aligns across 11 bases. Germline loops: CDR1 SGHNT, CDR2 YENEEA. V lost 4 bases to trimming and J lost 5 bases; unmatched junction nucleotides: 3. The CDR3 runs 14 residues. The CDR3, as DNA: TGTGCCAGCAGCTCGGGACTAGCGGCGGAGACCCAGTACTTC. It translates to CASSSGLAAETQYF.

In its sample, this clonotype was seen a few times. V usage is TRBV7-3 and J usage is TRBJ2-7; 9 nucleotides agree with TRBD1. Germline V gene sequence: CDR1 SGHTA, CDR2 FQGTGA. The ends lost 5 bases at V and 5 bases at J; junction bases unmatched: 13. CDR3 length: 16 amino acids. CDR3 nucleotide sequence: TGTGCCAGCAGCCGAAGGTCGGGACAGGGCCGGGACGAGCAGTACTTC. Amino acid sequence: CASSRRSGQGRDEQYF.

This chain uses TRBV11-1 with TRBJ2-4; 11 nucleotides agree with TRBD2. The CDR3 totals 14 residues. Germline V CDR1 and CDR2: SGHAT, FQDESV (reference sequence). Losses at the gene ends were 3 bases for V and 9 bases for J; bases not matched to a gene: 4. CDR3: CASSLGLADGIQYF. The CDR3 DNA reads TGTGCCAGCAGCTTGGGACTAGCGGACGGCATTCAGTACTTC.

To note about this clonotype: Without the conserved terminal phenylalanine or tryptophan, this CDR3 likely stems from a read error. This chain joins TRBV6-1 and TRBJ1-1, with D perhaps TRBD1 (6 bases). Trimming stripped 5 bases from V and 1 base from J, with 11 bases between. The CDR3 contains 14 residues. CDR1 and CDR2 from the germline V gene are MNHNS and SASEGT. The CDR3 spells CASSYREGNTEAFS. In DNA form, the CDR3 reads TGTGCCAGCAGTTACAGGGAGGGGAACACTGAAGCTTTCTCT.

The rearrangement uses TRBV28 and TRBJ2-7, with 12 bases matching TRBD2. CDR1 and CDR2 (germline): MDHEN, SYDVKM. With V trimmed by 4 bases and J by 3 bases, 7 bases remained unmatched. This CDR3 region has 16 residues. The CDR3 coding sequence is TGTGCCAGCAGTTCTCCTCTAGCGGGGGGGATCTACGAGCAGTACTTC. Translated: CASSSPLAGGIYEQYF.

This chain connects TRBV7-9 to TRBJ1-6; the D gene is possibly TRBD1 (6 bases). CDR1 is SEHNR, CDR2 FQNEAQ, per germline (reference sequence). The CDR3 covers 17 residues. The V and J ends lost 5 bases and 7 bases respectively, with 21 bases between them. The CDR3 DNA is TGTGCCAGCAGCGGAACGCCCGGGACGGGGGGCAATTCACCCCTCCACTTT. This codes for CASSGTPGTGGNSPLHF.

In its sample, this clonotype was seen a few times. The rearrangement joins TRBV10-2 to TRBJ2-2; no reliable D call. The CDR3 extends over 13 amino acids. V lost 1 base to trimming and J lost 7 bases, with 7 bases between them. Germline V lookup: CDR1 WSHSY, CDR2 SAAADI. This CDR3 reads CASSEFGYGELFF. The DNA for the CDR3 is TGCGCCAGCAGTGAGTTTGGGTACGGGGAGCTGTTTTTT.

This clonotype was observed a handful of times. The J gene is TRBJ1-6, the V gene TRBV5-4, with 11 positions matching TRBD1. Germline CDR1 reads SGHNT; CDR2 reads YYREEE (reference sequence). Trimming removed 4 bases from V and 8 bases from J; junction bases left unmatched: 5. CDR3 length equals 15 residues. The CDR3 DNA reads TGTGCCAGCAGCCGGGACAGGGGGGATTATTCACCCCTCCACTTT. Protein sequence: CASSRDRGDYSPLHF. Drawing the rest from reference TRBV5-4 and TRBJ1-6, the complete variable domain is ETGVTQSPTHLIKTRGQQVTLRCSSQSGHNTVSWYQQALGQGPQFIFQYYREEENGRGNFPPRFSGLQFPNYSSELNVNALELDDSALYLCASSRDRGDYSPLHFGNGTRLTVT.

This clonotype was observed a handful of times. The chain recombines TRBV11-2 with TRBJ1-2; 8 bases align to TRBD1. The CDR3 loop spans 14 amino acids. Germline CDR1 reads SGHAT; CDR2 reads FQNNGV. The V gene end was trimmed by 0 bases and the J gene end by 8 bases; junction bases not matched to a gene: 5. CDR3 in DNA: TGTGCCAGCAGCTTAGATGAAGACAGGGGAGGCTACACCTTC. The encoded protein is CASSLDEDRGGYTF.

The sample holds a few counts of this clonotype. The chain combines TRBV18 with TRBJ2-5; D gene unclear. Germline CDR1 and CDR2: KGHSH and LQKENI. V was trimmed by 3 bases and J by 5 bases, leaving 16 bases between them. This CDR3 region has 15 residues. CDR3 region: CASSPRIVEGETQYF. CDR3 sequence (DNA): TGTGCCAGCTCACCGAGAATTGTAGAAGGGGAGACCCAGTACTTC.

This clonotype was seen at least ten times. The chain combines TRBV29-1 with TRBJ1-2; a weak D match, TRBD1 (6 bases). The length of the CDR3 is 13 residues. Germline CDR1 reads SQVTM; CDR2 reads ANQGSEA. Trimming pared 3 bases from V and 5 bases from J, leaving 13 bases between. Here the CDR3 DNA reads TGCAGCGTTGATGAATCAGGGGCATATGGCTACACCTTC. Translating gives CSVDESGAYGYTF.